This T cell receptor beta chain originates from a study of blood T cell repertoires in COVID-19. Study information: There were acute and convalescent COVID-19 samples, and they came from the United States, Italy and Spain. Sources were T cells, B-cell-depleted T cells, or PBMCs; the material itself was cDNA or gDNA.

In the authors' workflow: Amplification from reference gene primers served as the basis for estimated nucleated cell counts. The method was immunoSEQ multiplex PCR; TCRdb's version includes in-frame clones alone and lacks a portion of them. The DNA was the basis for D and trimming; V, J and clone size are from that table. The sample lists about 170,000 clones; 82% were seen once. Trimming shortened V by 6 bases and J by 1 base, and 10 bases separated the two germline ends. Germline V lookup: CDR1 ENHRY, CDR2 SYGVKD. CDR3 length: 14 amino acids. This clonotype originated in a woman in her seventies with acute or convalescent COVID-19. The chain combines TRBV10-3 with TRBJ1-3, with D perhaps matching TRBD1 (6 bases). Sequenced input: peripheral blood. The CDR3 nucleotides are TGTGCCATCAGGGCAGGGGATTCTGGAAACACCATATATTTT. It encodes CAIRAGDSGNTIYF.